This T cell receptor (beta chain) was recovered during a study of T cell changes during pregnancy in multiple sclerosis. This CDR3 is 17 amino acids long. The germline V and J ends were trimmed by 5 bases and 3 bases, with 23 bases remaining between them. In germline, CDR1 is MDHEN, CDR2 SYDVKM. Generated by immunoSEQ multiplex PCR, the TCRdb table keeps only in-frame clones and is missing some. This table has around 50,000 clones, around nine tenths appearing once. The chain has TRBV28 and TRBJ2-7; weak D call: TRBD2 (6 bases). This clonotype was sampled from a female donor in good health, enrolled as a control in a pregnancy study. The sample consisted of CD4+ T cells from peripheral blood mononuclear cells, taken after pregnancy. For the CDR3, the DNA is TGTGCCAGCAGTGGGGGGAGTGAAGCCTTAACCCTCTACGAGCAGTACTTC. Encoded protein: CASSGGSEALTLYEQYF.